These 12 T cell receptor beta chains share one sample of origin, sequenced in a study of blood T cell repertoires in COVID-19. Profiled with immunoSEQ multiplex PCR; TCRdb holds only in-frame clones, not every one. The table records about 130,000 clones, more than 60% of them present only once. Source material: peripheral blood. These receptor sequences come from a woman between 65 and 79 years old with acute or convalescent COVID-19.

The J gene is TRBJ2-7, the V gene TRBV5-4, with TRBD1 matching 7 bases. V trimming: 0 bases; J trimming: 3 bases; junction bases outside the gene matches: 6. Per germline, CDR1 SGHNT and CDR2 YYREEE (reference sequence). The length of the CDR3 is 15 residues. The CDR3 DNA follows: TGTGCCAGCAGCTTGGAGCAGGGGGTTTTCTACGAGCAGTACTTC. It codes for CASSLEQGVFYEQYF.

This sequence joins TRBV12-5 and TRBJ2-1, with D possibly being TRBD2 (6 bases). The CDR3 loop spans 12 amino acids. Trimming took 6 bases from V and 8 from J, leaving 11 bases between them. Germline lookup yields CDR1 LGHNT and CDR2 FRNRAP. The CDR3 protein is CASGLLAHEQFF. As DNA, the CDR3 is TGTGCTAGTGGCCTACTAGCCCATGAGCAGTTCTTC.

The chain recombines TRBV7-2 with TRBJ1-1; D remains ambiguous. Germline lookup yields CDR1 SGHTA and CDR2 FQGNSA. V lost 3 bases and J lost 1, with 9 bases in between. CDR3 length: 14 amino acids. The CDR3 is CASSLYSGNTEAFF. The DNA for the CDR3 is TGTGCCAGCAGCTTGTACTCCGGGAACACTGAAGCTTTCTTT. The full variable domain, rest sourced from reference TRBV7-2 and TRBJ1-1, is GAGVSQSPSNKVTEKGKDVELRCDPISGHTALYWYRQSLGQGLEFLIYFQGNSAPDKSGLPSDRFSAERTGGSVSTLTIQRTQQEDSAVYLCASSLYSGNTEAFFGQGTRLTVV.

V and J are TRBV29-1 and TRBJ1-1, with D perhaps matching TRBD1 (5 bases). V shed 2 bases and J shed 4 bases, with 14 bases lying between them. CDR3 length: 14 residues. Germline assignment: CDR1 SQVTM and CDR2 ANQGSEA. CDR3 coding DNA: TGCAGCGTTGAACGGGGGTTTGGGAGCACTGAAGCTTTCTTT. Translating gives CSVERGFGSTEAFF. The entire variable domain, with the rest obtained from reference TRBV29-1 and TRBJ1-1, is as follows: SAVISQKPSRDICQRGTSLTIQCQVDSQVTMMFWYRQQPGQSLTLIATANQGSEATYESGFVIDKFPISRPNLTFSTLTVSNMSPEDSSIYLCSVERGFGSTEAFFGQGTRLTVV.

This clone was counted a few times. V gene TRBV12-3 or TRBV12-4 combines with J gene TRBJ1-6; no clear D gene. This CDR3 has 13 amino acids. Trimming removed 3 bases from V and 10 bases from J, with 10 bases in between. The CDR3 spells CASSFLTGSPLHF. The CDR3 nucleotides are TGTGCCAGCAGTTTCTTGACCGGGTCACCCCTCCACTTT.

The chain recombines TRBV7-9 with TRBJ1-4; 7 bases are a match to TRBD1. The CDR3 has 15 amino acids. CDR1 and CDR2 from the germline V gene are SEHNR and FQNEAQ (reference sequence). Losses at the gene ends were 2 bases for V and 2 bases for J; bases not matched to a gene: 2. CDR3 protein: CASSLTGATNEKLFF. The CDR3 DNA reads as TGTGCCAGCAGCTTAACAGGGGCGACTAATGAAAAACTGTTTTTT.

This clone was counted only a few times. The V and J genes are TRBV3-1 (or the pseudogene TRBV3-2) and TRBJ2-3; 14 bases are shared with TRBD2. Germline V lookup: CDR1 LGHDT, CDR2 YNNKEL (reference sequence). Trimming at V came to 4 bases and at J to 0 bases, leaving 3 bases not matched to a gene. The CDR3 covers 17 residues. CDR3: CASSRTSGRSSTDTQYF. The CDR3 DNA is TGTGCCAGCAGCCGGACTAGCGGGAGGTCTAGCACAGATACGCAGTATTTT.

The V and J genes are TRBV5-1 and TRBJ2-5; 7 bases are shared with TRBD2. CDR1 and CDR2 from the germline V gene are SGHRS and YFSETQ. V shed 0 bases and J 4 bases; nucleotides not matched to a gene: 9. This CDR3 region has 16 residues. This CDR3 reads CASSLGGSLGGETQYF. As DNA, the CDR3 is TGCGCCAGCAGCTTGGGCGGGAGCCTCGGGGGAGAGACCCAGTACTTC.

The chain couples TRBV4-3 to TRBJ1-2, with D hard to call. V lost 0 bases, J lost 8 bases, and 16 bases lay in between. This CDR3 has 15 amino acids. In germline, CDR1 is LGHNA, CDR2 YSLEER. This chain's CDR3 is CASSQDPETVMGYTF. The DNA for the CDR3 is TGCGCCAGCAGCCAAGATCCGGAGACGGTGATGGGCTACACCTTC.

The CDR3 sequence: CASSVRDRGGGETQYF. The DNA for the CDR3 is TGTGCCAGCTCAGTGAGAGACAGGGGAGGCGGAGAGACCCAGTACTTC. J is TRBJ2-5 and V is TRBV18; 8 nucleotides line up with TRBD1. The CDR3 length is 16 residues. Per germline, CDR1 KGHSH and CDR2 LQKENI. Losses at the gene ends were 5 bases for V and 4 bases for J; bases not matched to a gene: 12. The entire variable domain, with the rest obtained from reference TRBV18 and TRBJ2-5, is as follows: NAGVMQNPRHLVRRRGQEARLRCSPMKGHSHVYWYRQLPEEGLKFMVYLQKENIIDESGMPKERFSAEFPKEGPSILRIQQVVRGDSAAYFCASSVRDRGGGETQYFGPGTRLLVL.

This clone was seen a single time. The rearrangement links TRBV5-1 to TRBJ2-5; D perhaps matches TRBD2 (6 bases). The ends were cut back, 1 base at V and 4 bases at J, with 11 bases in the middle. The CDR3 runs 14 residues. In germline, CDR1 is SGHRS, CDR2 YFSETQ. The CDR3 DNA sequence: TGCGCCAGCAGCTTGCGGCGGGGAGGAGAGACCCAGTACTTC. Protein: CASSLRRGGETQYF.

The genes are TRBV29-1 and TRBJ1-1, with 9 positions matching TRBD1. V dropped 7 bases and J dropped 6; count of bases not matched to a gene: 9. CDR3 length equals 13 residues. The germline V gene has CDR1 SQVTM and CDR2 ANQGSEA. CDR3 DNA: TGCAGCGCTGTTACAGGGGGCAACGCTGAAGCTTTCTTT. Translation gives CSAVTGGNAEAFF.